Here is one T cell receptor (beta chain) with its context. The data derive from a study of blood T cell repertoires in COVID-19. Original handling: Estimated nucleated cell counts came from reference gene primer amplification. The data were produced by immunoSEQ multiplex PCR, yet TCRdb's version contains in-frame clones alone and is incomplete. That table supplies the V and J calls and clone size; D and trimming were determined from the DNA. Of 150,000 to 200,000 clones in the sample, around 92% were seen once. Germline V gene data show CDR1 as PRHDT and CDR2 as FYEKMQ (reference sequence). This CDR3 is built from 15 residues. V lost 2 bases and J 7 bases, leaving 15 bases between the germline ends.

The sample taken for sequencing was peripheral blood. The receptor was isolated from a man under 40 with COVID-19, enrolled during active disease. The genes are TRBV13 and TRBJ2-1; D perhaps matches TRBD2 (7 bases). The CDR3 sequence: CASSLRGGSRNEQFF. Written as DNA, the CDR3 is TGTGCCAGCAGCTTAAGGGGGGGGAGTCGTAATGAGCAGTTCTTC.